This T cell receptor (beta chain) stems from a study of blood T cells in healthy people across ages (dated by TCRdb to the mid-2010s). Regarding the complete study: In model experiments, roughly one uniquely barcoded TCR beta cDNA molecule per two T cells was captured by template switching. The donors were split into four age groups: young (average 16 years), middle-aged (39), aged (more than 60) and long-lived (under 85). Using the same blood draw, the study looked at two additional independent replicas of 1 million unique cDNA reads for two donors, one aged 18 to 30 and the other aged 80 or older. Age-related changes in TCR beta repertoire diversity were measured in the study by deep sequencing normalized with unique cDNA molecular identifiers. Broad study findings and their caveats: Donor CMV infection status was unknown, potentially confounding age-related changes in expanded clonotypes. There was a strong correlation between observed TCR beta diversity and the percentage of naive T cells measured by flow cytometry. Since profiling was done on bulk unsorted PBMCs, naive and antigen-experienced compartments could not be conclusively compared. Observed TCR beta diversity per million T cells fell roughly linearly with age, and a significant reduction was already apparent by age roughly 40. Estimates of total diversity from one million sequenced T cells were regarded as lower bounds and underestimates. Compared with the aged group, more naive CD4+ T cells, fewer expanded clones and increased TCR diversity were shown by the long-lived group, suggesting age selection.

Relative to germline, V is 4 bases shorter and J is 1 base shorter, with 9 bases between their ends. CDR1 and CDR2 (SNHLY, FYNNEI) derive from the germline V gene. The CDR3 contains 14 residues, cysteine and phenylalanine counted. The sequence is cut down to CDR3 DNA, 42 bases in frame from base 1. Systemically healthy Caucasian individuals from Russia, approximately 39 in total and aged about 6 to 100 years, were included as donors. Each donor gave ten milliliters of peripheral blood, collected into EDTA-treated Vacutainer tubes. Ficoll-Paque density-gradient centrifugation was used to isolate PBMCs, with at least 7 million per sample. Total RNA was extracted from PBMCs with Trizol reagent, with at least 6 micrograms obtained per sample. For every donor, flow cytometry on a PBMC aliquot measured the percentage of naive CD45RAhigh/CD27high T cells. About this clonotype itself: What this receptor recognizes is not known. Base qualities are not at hand, and no much larger clone is one base apart.

Library preparation used 5' RACE. For sequencing, an Illumina HiSeq 2500 was employed. The second PCR ran for roughly 7 to 11 cycles and used a J-beta primer mix along with a sample-barcoded 5' primer. A unique molecular identifier was introduced onto each TCR beta cDNA molecule by a template-switch 5' adaptor carrying 12 random nucleotides. At least 2.5 million CDR3-containing paired-end reads were obtained from each sample. First-strand cDNA synthesis was performed from all RNA using the Mint cDNA synthesis kit, with priming by a TRBC-specific oligonucleotide. All cDNA was treated with uracil-DNA glycosylase and then went through a first 18-cycle PCR with the universal primers M1SS and BC2_uni_R. The authors processed their data as follows. For normalization, 1 million high-quality reads, each with a distinct molecular identifier, were randomly selected from each sample. Reads sharing molecular identifiers were discarded rather than binned into consensus sequences. MiTCR, run with a Q25 quality threshold and the strictest error-elimination algorithm, handled CDR3 identification, clonotype clustering and error correction. A nonparametric unseen species model with Euler transformation was used to estimate a lower bound on total TCR beta diversity. The raw public reads went through TCRdb reprocessing: fastp at Q25, MiXCR clone calling, in-frame beta chains kept. Each entry merges the rows of one CDR3 protein and shows their most common DNA and genes. None of the V and J calls come from the authors' own analysis; TCRdb made them. The sample table lists about 800,000 distinct CDR3 sequences, 20% to 25% of them with a count of one. The ten largest make up more than 3% of the sample.

The data also belong to a second study, concerning T cells of mothers and their children. The second investigation adds: Nine systemically healthy Caucasian individuals, comprising three mothers and their six children, were included as donors. cDNA synthesis used all of the extracted RNA, with 1.5 ug of RNA in each 15 ul reaction. Sample barcodes and 2-4 random nucleotides were added via the M1S primer in the second PCR. More than 9 million TCR beta CDR3 reads were obtained from each mother, and roughly 3 million reads were obtained from each child. Thymic selection similarly shapes TCR recombination output in related and unrelated pairs, with minor effect from inherited differences. Normalized repertoire overlap was always slightly but never significantly higher in related than unrelated mother-child pairs. Persistent microchimeric T cell clones were not detected, at a sensitivity of approximately 100 clones per million clonotypes. To look for features that set related mother-child pairs apart from unrelated individuals, the researchers ran deep NGS to compare the TCR beta repertoires of mothers and children. On average, the children were about 10 +/- 4 years old, while the mothers were about 38 +/- 4 years old. After adapters were ligated using NEBNext reagents, the libraries underwent 100+100 nt paired-end sequencing on an Illumina HiSeq 2000. To prevent cross-contamination, the mother and child libraries were prepared one month apart and sequenced in separate runs. Each donor had between roughly 450,000 and 2,300,000 distinct TCR beta clonotypes identified. Naive TCR beta clonotypes were estimated from low-frequency clonotypes matched to each donor's FACS-determined naive share, without sorting.

Sample: blood. This TCR was sampled from a boy between 5 and 17 years old in good health. The sequence is built from TRBV2 and TRBJ2-3, with the D gene call left open. The nucleotide sequence reads as follows: TGTGCCAGCAGTGTCGGGCTGGGCACAGATACGCAGTATTTT. This gives the protein CASSVGLGTDTQYF.